Detailed here is one T cell receptor (beta chain). As handled by the study authors: For nucleated cells, counts were estimated from reference gene primer amplification. Clones were sequenced by immunoSEQ multiplex PCR, and TCRdb holds only the in-frame ones, with some missing. The V and J calls and clone size come from that table; D and trimming were worked out from the DNA. Among approximately 180,000 clones listed, approximately 85% were seen once. The CDR3 has 11 amino acids. V lost 6 bases and J 5 bases, leaving 7 bases between the germline ends. CDR1 and CDR2 from the germline V gene are MNHEY and SVGAGI. These data belong to a study of blood T cell repertoires in COVID-19. Background on the study: COVID-19 samples from acute and convalescent phases originated in the United States, Italy and Spain. PBMCs, B-cell-depleted T cells, or T cells were the source of the cDNA or gDNA that made up the material.

The specimen was peripheral blood. The J gene is TRBJ2-5, the V gene TRBV6-5, with unresolved D. The TCR originated in a man in his sixties with acute or convalescent COVID-19. CDR3 in DNA: TGTGCCAGCAGGTTTCAGGAGACCCAGTACTTC. Its protein is CASRFQETQYF.